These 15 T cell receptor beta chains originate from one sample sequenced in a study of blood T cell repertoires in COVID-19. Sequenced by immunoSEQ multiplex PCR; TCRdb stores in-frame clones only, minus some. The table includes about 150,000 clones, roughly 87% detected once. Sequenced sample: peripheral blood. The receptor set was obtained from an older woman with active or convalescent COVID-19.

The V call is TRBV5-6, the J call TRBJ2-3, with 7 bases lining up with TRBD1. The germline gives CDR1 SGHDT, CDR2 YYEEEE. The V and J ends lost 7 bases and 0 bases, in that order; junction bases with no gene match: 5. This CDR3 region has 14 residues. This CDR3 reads CASGDSPSTDTQYF. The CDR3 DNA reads TGTGCCAGCGGGGACAGTCCTAGCACAGATACGCAGTATTTT. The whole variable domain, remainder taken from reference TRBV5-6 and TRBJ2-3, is DAGVTQSPTHLIKTRGQQVTLRCSPKSGHDTVSWYQQALGQGPQFIFQYYEEEERQRGNFPDRFSGHQFPNYSSELNVNALLLGDSALYLCASGDSPSTDTQYFGPGTRLTVL.

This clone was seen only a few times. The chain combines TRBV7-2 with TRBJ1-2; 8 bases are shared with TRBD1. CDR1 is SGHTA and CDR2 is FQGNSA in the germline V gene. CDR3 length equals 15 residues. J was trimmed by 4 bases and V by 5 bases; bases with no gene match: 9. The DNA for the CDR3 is TGTGCCAGCAGCCCTCGGACAGGGTGGGGCTATGGCTACACCTTC. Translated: CASSPRTGWGYGYTF. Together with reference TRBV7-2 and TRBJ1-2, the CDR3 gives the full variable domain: GAGVSQSPSNKVTEKGKDVELRCDPISGHTALYWYRQSLGQGLEFLIYFQGNSAPDKSGLPSDRFSAERTGGSVSTLTIQRTQQEDSAVYLCASSPRTGWGYGYTFGSGTRLTVV.

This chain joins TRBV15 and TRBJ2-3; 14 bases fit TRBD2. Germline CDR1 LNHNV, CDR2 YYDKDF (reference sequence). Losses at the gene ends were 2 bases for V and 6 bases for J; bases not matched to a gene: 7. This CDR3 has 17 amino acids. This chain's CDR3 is CATSRPTTSGGADTQYF. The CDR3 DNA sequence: TGTGCCACCAGCAGACCCACGACTAGCGGGGGGGCCGATACGCAGTATTTT.

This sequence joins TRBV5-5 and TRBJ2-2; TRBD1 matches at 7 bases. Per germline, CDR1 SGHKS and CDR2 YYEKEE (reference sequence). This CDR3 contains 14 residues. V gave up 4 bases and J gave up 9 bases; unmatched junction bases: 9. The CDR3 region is CASSPGPRGRELFF. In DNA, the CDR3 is TGTGCCAGCAGCCCGGGACCCAGGGGGAGGGAGCTGTTTTTT.

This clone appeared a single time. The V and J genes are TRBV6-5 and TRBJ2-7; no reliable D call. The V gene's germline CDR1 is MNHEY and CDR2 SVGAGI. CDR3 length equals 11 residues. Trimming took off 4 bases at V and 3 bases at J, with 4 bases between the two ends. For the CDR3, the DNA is TGTGCCAGCAGTTCCTTCTACGAGCAGTACTTC. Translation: CASSSFYEQYF.

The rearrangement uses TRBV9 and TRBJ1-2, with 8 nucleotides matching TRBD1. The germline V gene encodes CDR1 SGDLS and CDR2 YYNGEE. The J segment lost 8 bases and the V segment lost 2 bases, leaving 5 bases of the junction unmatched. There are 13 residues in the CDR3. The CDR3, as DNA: TGTGCCAGCAGCGTGAGACAGGGGCACGGCTACACCTTC. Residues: CASSVRQGHGYTF.

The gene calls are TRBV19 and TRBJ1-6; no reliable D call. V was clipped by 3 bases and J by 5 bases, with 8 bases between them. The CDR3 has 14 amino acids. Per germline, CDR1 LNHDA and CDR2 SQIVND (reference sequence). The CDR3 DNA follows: TGTGCCAGTAGTATGAGGGAAGATAATTCACCCCTCCACTTT. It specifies CASSMREDNSPLHF.

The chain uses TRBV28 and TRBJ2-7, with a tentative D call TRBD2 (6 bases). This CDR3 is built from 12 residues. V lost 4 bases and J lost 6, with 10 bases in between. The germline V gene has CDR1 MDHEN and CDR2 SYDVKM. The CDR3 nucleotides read TGTGCCAGCAGTTATGGAGGGGTCGAGCAGTACTTC. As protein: CASSYGGVEQYF.

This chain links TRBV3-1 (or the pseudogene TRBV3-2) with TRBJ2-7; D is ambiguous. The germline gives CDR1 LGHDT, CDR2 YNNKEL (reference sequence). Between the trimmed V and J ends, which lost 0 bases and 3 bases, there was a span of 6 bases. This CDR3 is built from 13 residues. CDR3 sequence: CASSQDLRYEQYF. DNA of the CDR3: TGTGCCAGCAGCCAAGATCTTCGCTACGAGCAGTACTTC.

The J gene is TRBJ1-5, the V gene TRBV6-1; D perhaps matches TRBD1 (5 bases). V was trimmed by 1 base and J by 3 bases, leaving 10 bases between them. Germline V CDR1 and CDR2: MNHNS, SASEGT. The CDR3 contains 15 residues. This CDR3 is CASSEVPGPNQPQHF. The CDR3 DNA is TGTGCCAGCAGTGAAGTGCCAGGGCCCAATCAGCCCCAGCATTTT.

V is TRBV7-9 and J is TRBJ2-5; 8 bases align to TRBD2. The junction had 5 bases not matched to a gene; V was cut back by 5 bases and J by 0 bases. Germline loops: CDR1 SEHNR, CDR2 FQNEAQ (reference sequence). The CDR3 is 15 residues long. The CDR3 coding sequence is TGTGCCAGCAGCCCGGTAGCGGGATACCAAGAGACCCAGTACTTC. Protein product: CASSPVAGYQETQYF.

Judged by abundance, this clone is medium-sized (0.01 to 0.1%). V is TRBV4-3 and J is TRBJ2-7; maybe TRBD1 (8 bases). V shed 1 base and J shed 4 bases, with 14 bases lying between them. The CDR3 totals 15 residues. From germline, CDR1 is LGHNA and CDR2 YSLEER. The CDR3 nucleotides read TGCGCCAGCAGCCAAGTTACAGGGGGGGGGTACGAGCAGTACTTC. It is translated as CASSQVTGGGYEQYF.

This chain's CDR3 is CASSTQMDSFDNSPLHF. CDR3 coding DNA: TGTGCCAGTAGTACCCAGATGGACAGCTTTGATAATTCACCCCTCCACTTT. The chain joins TRBV19 to TRBJ1-6; TRBD1 is a possible D gene (6 bases). Looked up from germline, CDR1 is LNHDA and CDR2 is SQIVND (reference sequence). V lost 4 bases, J lost 5 bases, and 18 bases lay in between. CDR3 length: 17 amino acids.

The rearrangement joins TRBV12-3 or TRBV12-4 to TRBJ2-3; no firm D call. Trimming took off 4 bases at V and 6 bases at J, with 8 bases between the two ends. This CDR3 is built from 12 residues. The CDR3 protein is CASSYPRDTQYF. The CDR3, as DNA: TGTGCCAGCAGTTACCCCAGGGATACGCAGTATTTT.

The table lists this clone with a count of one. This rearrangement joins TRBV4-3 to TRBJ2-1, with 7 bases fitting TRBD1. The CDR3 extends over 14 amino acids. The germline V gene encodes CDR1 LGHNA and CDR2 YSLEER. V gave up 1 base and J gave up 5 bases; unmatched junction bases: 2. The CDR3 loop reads CASSQGDRDNEQFF. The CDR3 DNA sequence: TGCGCCAGCAGCCAAGGGGACAGAGACAATGAGCAGTTCTTC.